This is a list of T cell receptor beta chains from one sample in a study of blood T cell repertoires in COVID-19. Using immunoSEQ multiplex PCR, the repertoire was profiled, and TCRdb retains in-frame clones only, with some absent. The table has hundreds of thousands of clones, 80% to 90% seen once. Sequencing was carried out using peripheral blood. These receptor sequences come from a woman aged 70-85 years with COVID-19, enrolled during active disease. CDR3s include the opening cysteine and the closing phenylalanine or tryptophan. Each record gives: J gene, V gene, clone size, D gene, CDR3 protein, CDR3 DNA. A D gene is named only where the DNA matches it firmly. Size is omitted from some rows. Given values are once, few, many or a class for expanded clones.

TRBJ1-2	TRBV7-8	NA	TRBD1	CASSLGRRGLFNYGYTF	TGTGCCAGCAGCTTAGGTCGCAGGGGGCTATTCAACTATGGCTACACCTTC
TRBJ2-5	TRBV3-1/TRBV3-2	once	TRBD2	CASSQGLAGEAETQYF	TGTGCCAGCAGCCAAGGACTAGCGGGAGAGGCAGAGACCCAGTACTTC
TRBJ1-1	TRBV5-4	few	NA	CASSLQGRNTEAFF	TGTGCCAGCAGCTTGCAGGGGAGGAACACTGAAGCTTTCTTT
TRBJ2-1	TRBV9	NA	NA	CASSADGSSYNEQFF	TGTGCCAGCAGCGCCGACGGGAGCTCCTACAATGAGCAGTTCTTC
TRBJ2-7	TRBV5-1	NA	NA	CASSLEGGTIYEQYF	TGCGCCAGCAGCTTGGAGGGGGGGACCATCTACGAGCAGTACTTC
TRBJ1-5	TRBV28	NA	NA	CASSFALGHQHF	TGTGCCAGCAGTTTTGCATTGGGACACCAGCATTTT
TRBJ2-7	TRBV11-3	NA	NA	CASSSTGIIEEQYF	TGTGCCAGCAGCTCAACCGGGATCATAGAAGAGCAGTACTTC
TRBJ2-3	TRBV2	NA	TRBD2	CASSARGGGGADTQYF	TGTGCCAGCAGTGCCCGGGGCGGGGGGGGCGCAGATACGCAGTATTTT
TRBJ1-1	TRBV11-2	NA	NA	CASSWHPGHTMNTEAFF	TGTGCCAGCAGCTGGCATCCGGGACATACCATGAACACTGAAGCTTTCTTT
TRBJ2-1	TRBV6-5	NA	TRBD1	CASSPGTGSEQFF	TGTGCCAGCAGTCCCGGGACAGGGTCTGAGCAGTTCTTC
TRBJ2-3	TRBV6-5	NA	NA	CASTTATDTQYF	TGTGCCAGCACCACAGCCACAGATACGCAGTATTTT
TRBJ1-2	TRBV14	NA	NA	CASRSRRGEGYGYTF	TGTGCCAGCAGGTCAAGAAGGGGGGAGGGCTATGGCTACACCTTC
TRBJ2-1	TRBV4-1	once	TRBD2	CASSQDRGTSGRVRNEQFF	TGCGCCAGCAGCCAAGATCGGGGGACTAGCGGGAGAGTAAGGAATGAGCAGTTCTTC
TRBJ2-3	TRBV6-6	few	TRBD2	CASSGLAVHTDTQYF	TGTGCCAGCAGTGGACTAGCGGTACACACAGATACGCAGTATTTT
TRBJ2-7	TRBV28	NA	NA	CASRGSSSYEQYF	TGTGCCAGCCGCGGGTCGAGCTCCTACGAGCAGTACTTC
TRBJ1-6	TRBV5-5	NA	TRBD1	CASSLTGDSPLHF	TGTGCCAGCAGCCTGACAGGGGACTCACCCCTCCACTTT
TRBJ1-4	TRBV10-3	NA	NA	CAISELRGTNEKLFF	TGTGCCATCAGTGAACTCCGAGGAACTAATGAAAAACTGTTTTTT
TRBJ1-2	TRBV7-2	NA	NA	CASSLAAENYGYTF	TGTGCCAGCAGCTTAGCTGCAGAAAACTATGGCTACACCTTC
TRBJ1-5	TRBV30	NA	TRBD1	CAWSVLGQGADQPQHF	TGTGCCTGGAGTGTATTGGGACAGGGGGCCGATCAGCCCCAGCATTTT
TRBJ1-2	TRBV9	NA	NA	CASSGPGNYGYTF	TGTGCCAGCAGCGGTCCGGGTAACTATGGCTACACCTTC